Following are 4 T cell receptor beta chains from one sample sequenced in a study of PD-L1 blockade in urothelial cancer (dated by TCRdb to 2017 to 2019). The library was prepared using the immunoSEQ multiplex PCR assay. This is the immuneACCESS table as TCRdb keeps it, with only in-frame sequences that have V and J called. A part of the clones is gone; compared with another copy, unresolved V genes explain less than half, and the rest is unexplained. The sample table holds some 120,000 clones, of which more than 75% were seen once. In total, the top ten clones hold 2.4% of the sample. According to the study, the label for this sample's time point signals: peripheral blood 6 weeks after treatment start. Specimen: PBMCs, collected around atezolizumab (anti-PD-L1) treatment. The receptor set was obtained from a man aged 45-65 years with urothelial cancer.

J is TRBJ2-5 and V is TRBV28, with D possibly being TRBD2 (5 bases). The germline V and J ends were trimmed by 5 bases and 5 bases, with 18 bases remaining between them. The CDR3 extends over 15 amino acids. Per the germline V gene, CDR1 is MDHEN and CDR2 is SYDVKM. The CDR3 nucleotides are TGTGCCAGCAGTAACCCGGACCGGCGGGTCGAGACCCAGTACTTC. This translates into CASSNPDRRVETQYF.

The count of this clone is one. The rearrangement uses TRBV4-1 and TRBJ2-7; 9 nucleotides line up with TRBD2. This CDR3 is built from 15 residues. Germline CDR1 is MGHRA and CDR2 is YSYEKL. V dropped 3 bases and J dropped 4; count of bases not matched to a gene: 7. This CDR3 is CASSHRLADVYEQYF. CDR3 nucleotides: TGCGCCAGCAGCCACAGACTAGCGGACGTATACGAGCAGTACTTC.

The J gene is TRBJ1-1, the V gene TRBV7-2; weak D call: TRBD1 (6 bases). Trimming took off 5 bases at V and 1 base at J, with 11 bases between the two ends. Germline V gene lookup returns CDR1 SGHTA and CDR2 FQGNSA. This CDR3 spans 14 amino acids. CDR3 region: CASSRPGQNTEAFF. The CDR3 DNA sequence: TGTGCCAGCAGCAGGCCGGGACAGAACACTGAAGCTTTCTTT.

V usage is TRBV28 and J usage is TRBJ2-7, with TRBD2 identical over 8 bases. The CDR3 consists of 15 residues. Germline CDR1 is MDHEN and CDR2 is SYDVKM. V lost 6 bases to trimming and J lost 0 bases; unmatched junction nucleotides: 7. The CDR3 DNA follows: TGTGCCAGCAGCCCAGCGGGGGAGATCTCCTACGAGCAGTACTTC. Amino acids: CASSPAGEISYEQYF.